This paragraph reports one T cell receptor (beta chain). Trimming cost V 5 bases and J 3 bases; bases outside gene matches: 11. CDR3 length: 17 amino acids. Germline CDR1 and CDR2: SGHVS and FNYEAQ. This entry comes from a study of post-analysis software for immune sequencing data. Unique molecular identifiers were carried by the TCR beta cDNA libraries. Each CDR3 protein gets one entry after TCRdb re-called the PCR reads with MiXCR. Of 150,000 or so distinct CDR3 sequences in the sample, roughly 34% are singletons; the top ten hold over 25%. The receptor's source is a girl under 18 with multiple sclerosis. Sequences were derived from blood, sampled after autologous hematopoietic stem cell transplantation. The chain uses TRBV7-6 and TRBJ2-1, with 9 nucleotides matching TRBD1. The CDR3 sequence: CASSHRIQGASYNEQFF. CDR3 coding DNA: TGTGCCAGCAGCCACAGAATACAGGGGGCTAGCTACAATGAGCAGTTCTTC.